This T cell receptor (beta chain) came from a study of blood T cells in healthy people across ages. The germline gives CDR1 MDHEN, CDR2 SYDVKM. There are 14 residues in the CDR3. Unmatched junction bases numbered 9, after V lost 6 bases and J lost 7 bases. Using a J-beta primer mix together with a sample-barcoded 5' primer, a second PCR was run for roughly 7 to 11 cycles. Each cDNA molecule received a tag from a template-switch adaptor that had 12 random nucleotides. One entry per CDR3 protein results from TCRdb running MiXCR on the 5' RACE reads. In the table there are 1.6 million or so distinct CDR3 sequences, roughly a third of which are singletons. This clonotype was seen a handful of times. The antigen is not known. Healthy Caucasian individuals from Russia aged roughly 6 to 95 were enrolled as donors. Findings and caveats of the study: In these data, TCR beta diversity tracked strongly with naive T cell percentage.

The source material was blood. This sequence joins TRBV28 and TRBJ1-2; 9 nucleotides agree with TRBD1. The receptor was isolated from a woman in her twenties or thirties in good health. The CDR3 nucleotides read TGTGCCAGCAGAGGCACACAGGGGGCGGCTGGCTACACCTTC. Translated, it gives CASRGTQGAAGYTF.